This T cell receptor beta chain was recovered during a study of chemoradiotherapy in HPV16-positive cancers. Findings of the study overall: Candidate HPV-specific clones and E7-related TCR motifs grew in tumor during treatment. In HPV16-positive patients, HPV-responsive T-cell expansion tracked better recurrence-free survival.

Notes on this clone: What it binds is unknown.

Germline V gene sequence: CDR1 LNHNV, CDR2 YYDKDF (reference sequence). There are 17 residues in the CDR3. V lost 0 bases to trimming and J lost 4 bases; unmatched junction nucleotides: 8. TCRdb keeps only in-frame clones here, not all; method: immunoSEQ multiplex PCR. The repertoire includes some 19,000 clones, over 65% of them detected once, and over 3.5% sits in the top ten. Here the sequenced sample was blood, taken from a patient who underwent chemoradiotherapy. This sequence joins TRBV15 and TRBJ2-3; 9 bases fit TRBD2. This TCR was recovered from a human donor with HPV-associated anogenital cancer. This chain's CDR3 is CATSRDYERGVADTQYF. The CDR3 DNA is TGTGCCACCAGCAGAGACTATGAGCGGGGGGTCGCAGATACGCAGTATTTT.